These 3 T cell receptor beta chains share one sample of origin, sequenced in a study of blood T cell repertoires in COVID-19. Measured with immunoSEQ multiplex PCR; TCRdb has only the in-frame clones, and not every one. The data show some 83,000 clones, roughly nine tenths seen once. The material sequenced was peripheral blood. The receptors derive from a man aged 45-60 years with acute or convalescent COVID-19.

To note about this clone: At one end, the junction sequence differs from germline, possibly due to a read error. The V call is TRBV18, the J call TRBJ1-5, with D maybe TRBD1 (6 bases). The CDR3 covers 14 residues. Germline V gene sequence: CDR1 KGHSH, CDR2 LQKENI. As DNA, the CDR3 is TGTGCCAGCTCCCCACAGGGAGCCAATCAGCCCCAGCATTTT. Translating it yields CASSPQGANQPQHF. The complete variable domain, with remaining parts taken from reference TRBV18 and TRBJ1-5, reads NAGVMQNPRHLVRRRGQEARLRCSPMKGHSHVYWYRQLPEEGLKFMVYLQKENIIDESGMPKERFSAEFPKEGPSILRIQQVVRGDSAAYFCASSPQGANQPQHFGDGTRLSIL.

The chain uses TRBV30 and TRBJ1-1; D not certain. CDR3 size: 13 residues. Trimming took 1 base from V and 0 from J, leaving 6 bases between them. The germline CDR1 and CDR2 sequences are GTSNPN and SVGIG (reference sequence). CDR3 in amino acids: CAWSASMNTEAFF. For the CDR3, the DNA is TGTGCCTGGAGTGCGAGCATGAACACTGAAGCTTTCTTT.

The chain carries TRBV5-4 and TRBJ2-5; D gene uncertain. Trimming left V 4 bases short and J 0 bases short, with 13 bases between. Looked up from germline, CDR1 is SGHNT and CDR2 is YYREEE (reference sequence). CDR3 size: 15 residues. CDR3 coding DNA: TGTGCCAGCAGCCCTAGAACCACGTACCAAGAGACCCAGTACTTC. This gives the protein CASSPRTTYQETQYF.